Reported below is one T cell receptor (beta chain). At one boundary the junction diverges from the germline segment, which might be a read error. The data originate from a study of blood T cell repertoires in COVID-19. Overall study: Samples came from the United States, Italy and Spain, spanning acute and convalescent COVID-19. The analysed material was cDNA or gDNA that came from T cells, B-cell-depleted T cells, or PBMCs.

Per the study methods: It was from reference gene primer amplification that nucleated cell counts were estimated. Assay: immunoSEQ multiplex PCR; the TCRdb copy retains only in-frame clones and omits some. That table is the source of V, J and clone size, and D and trimming were worked out from the DNA. The sample holds roughly 69,000 clones, around 90% seen once. Germline V lookup: CDR1 WNHNN, CDR2 SYGVQD (reference sequence). CDR3 length: 15 residues. Sequenced: peripheral blood. This clonotype was obtained from a man in his fifties or sixties with acute or convalescent COVID-19. This rearrangement joins TRBV10-1 to TRBJ1-5, with 7 bases fitting TRBD1. Here the CDR3 DNA reads TGCGCCAGGAGTGACGGGACAGATAGCAATCAGCCCCAGCATTTT. This encodes CARSDGTDSNQPQHF.